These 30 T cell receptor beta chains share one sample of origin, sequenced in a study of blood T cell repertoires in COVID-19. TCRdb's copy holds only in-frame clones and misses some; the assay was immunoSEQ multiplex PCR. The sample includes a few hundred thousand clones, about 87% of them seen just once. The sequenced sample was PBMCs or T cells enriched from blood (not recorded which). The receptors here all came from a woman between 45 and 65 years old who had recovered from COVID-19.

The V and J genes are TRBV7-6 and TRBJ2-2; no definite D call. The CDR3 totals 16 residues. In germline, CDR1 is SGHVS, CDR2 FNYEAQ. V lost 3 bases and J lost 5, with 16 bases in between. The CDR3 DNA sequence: TGTGCCAGCAGCTTCGATCTGGCGATCGGGACCGGGGAGCTGTTTTTT. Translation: CASSFDLAIGTGELFF.

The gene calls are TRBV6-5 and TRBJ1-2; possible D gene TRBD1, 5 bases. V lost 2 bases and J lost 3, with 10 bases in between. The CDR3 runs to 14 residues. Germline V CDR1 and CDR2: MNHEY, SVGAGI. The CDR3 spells CASSYGGTDYGYTF. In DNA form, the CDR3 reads TGTGCCAGCAGTTACGGGGGGACCGACTATGGCTACACCTTC.

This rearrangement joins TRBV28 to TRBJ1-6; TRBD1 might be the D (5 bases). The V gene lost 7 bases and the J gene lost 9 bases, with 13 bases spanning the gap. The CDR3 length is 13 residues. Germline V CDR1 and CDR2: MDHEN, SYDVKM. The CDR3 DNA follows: TGTGCCAGCATCGGTCGGGGGGGTTCACCCCTCCACTTT. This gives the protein CASIGRGGSPLHF.

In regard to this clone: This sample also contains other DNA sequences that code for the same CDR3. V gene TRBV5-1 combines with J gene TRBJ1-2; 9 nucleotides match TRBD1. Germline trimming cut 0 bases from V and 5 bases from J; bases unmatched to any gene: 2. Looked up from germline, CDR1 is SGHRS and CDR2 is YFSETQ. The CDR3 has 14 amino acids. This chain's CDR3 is CASSLGDRDYGYTF. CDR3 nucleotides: TGCGCCAGCAGCTTGGGGGACAGGGATTATGGCTACACCTTC.

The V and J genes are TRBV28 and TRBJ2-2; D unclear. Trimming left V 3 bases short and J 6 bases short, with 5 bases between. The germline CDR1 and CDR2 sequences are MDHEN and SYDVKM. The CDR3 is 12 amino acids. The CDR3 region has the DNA TGTGCCAGCAGTTTTTGGCCCGGGGAGCTGTTTTTT. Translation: CASSFWPGELFF.

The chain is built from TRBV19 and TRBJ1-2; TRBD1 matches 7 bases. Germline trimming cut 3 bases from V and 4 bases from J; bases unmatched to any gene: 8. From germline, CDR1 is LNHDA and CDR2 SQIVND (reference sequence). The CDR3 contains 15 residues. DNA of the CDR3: TGTGCCAGTAGTATTGTAGGGACAGACTCCTATGGCTACACCTTC. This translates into CASSIVGTDSYGYTF.

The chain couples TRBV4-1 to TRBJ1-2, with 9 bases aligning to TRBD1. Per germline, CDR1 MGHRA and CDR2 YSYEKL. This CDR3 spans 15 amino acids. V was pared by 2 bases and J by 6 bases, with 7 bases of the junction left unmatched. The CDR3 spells CASSQPGQGWHGYTF. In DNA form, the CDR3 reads TGCGCCAGCAGCCAACCGGGACAGGGCTGGCATGGCTACACCTTC.

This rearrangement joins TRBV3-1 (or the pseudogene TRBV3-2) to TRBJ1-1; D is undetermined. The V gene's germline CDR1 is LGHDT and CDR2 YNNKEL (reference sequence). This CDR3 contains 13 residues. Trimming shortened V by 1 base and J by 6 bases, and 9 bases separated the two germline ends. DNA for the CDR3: TGTGCCAGCAGCCAAGGTGGGCCCGCTGAAGCTTTCTTT. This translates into CASSQGGPAEAFF.

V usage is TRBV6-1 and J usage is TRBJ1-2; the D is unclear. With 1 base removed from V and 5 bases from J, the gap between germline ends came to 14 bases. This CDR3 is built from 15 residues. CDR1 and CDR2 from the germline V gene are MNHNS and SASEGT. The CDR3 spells CASSEVQVSLYGYTF. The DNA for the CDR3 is TGTGCCAGCAGTGAAGTTCAGGTCTCTCTTTATGGCTACACCTTC.

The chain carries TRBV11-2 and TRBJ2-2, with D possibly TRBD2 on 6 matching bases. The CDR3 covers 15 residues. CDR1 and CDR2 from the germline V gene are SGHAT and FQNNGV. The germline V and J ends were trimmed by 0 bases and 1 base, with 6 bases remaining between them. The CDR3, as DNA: TGTGCCAGCAGCTTAGACGGGGGGAACACCGGGGAGCTGTTTTTT. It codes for CASSLDGGNTGELFF.

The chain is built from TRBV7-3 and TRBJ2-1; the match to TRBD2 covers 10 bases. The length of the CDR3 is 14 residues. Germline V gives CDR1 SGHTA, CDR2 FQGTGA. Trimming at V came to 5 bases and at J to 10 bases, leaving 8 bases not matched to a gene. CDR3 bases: TGTGCCAGCAGCCCTAGCGGGAGCGGGGGAGAGCAGTTCTTC. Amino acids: CASSPSGSGGEQFF.

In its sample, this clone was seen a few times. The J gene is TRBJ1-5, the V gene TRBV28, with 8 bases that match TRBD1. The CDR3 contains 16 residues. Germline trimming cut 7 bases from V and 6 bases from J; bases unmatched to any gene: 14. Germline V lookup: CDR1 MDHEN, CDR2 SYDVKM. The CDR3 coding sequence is TGTGCCAGCACCGCACTTGGGACAGGCCGAGTTCAGCCCCAGCATTTT. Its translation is CASTALGTGRVQPQHF.

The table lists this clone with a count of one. The CDR3: CASSLETGAYEQYF. DNA for the CDR3: TGTGCCAGCAGCTTGGAGACAGGGGCCTACGAGCAGTACTTC. The chain joins TRBV5-5 to TRBJ2-7; 8 bases match TRBD1. Unmatched junction bases numbered 1, after V lost 0 bases and J lost 2 bases. Looked up from germline, CDR1 is SGHKS and CDR2 is YYEKEE (reference sequence). The CDR3 has 14 residues.

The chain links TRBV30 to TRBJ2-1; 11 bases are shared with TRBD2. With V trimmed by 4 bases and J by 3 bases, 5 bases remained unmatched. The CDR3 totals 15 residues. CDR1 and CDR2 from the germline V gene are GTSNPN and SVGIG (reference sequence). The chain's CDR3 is CAWIPGTSGYNEQFF. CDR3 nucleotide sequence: TGTGCCTGGATTCCCGGGACTAGCGGCTACAATGAGCAGTTCTTC.

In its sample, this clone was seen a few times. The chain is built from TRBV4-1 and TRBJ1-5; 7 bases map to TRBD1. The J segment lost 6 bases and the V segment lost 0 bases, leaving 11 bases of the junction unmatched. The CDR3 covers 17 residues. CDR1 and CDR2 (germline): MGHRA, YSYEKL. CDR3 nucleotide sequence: TGCGCCAGCAGCCAAGATCAGGGGACGACAGGGACTCAGCCCCAGCATTTT. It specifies CASSQDQGTTGTQPQHF.

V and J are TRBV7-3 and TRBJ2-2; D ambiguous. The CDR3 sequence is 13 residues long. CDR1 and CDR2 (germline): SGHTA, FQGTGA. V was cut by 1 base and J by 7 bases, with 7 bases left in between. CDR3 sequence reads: CASSLSSGGELFF. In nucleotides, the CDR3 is TGTGCCAGCAGCTTAAGTTCAGGCGGGGAGCTGTTTTTT.

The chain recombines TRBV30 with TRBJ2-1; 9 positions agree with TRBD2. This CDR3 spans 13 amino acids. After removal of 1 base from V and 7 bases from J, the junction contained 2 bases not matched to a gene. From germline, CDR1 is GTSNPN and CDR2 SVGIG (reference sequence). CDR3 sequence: CAWSGSGRNEQFF. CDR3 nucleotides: TGTGCCTGGAGTGGGAGCGGGAGGAATGAGCAGTTCTTC.

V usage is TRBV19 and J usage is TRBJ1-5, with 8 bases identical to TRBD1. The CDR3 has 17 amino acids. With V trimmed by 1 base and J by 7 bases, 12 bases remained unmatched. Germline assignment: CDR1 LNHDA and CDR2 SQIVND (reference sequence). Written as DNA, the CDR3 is TGTGCCAGTAGTATAGGGTCAGGGGGCTTTGGTTTCCAGCCCCAGCATTTT. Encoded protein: CASSIGSGGFGFQPQHF.

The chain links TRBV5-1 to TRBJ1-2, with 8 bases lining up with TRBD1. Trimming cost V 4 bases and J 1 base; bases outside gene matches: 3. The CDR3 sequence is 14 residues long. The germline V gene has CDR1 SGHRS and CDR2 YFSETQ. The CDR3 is CASSRGQGNYGYTF. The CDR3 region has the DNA TGCGCCAGCAGCCGAGGACAGGGTAACTATGGCTACACCTTC.

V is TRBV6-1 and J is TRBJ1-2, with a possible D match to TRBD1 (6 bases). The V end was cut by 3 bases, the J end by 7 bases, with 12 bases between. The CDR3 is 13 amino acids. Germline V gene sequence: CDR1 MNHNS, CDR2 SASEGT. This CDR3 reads CASSDEGVGGYTF. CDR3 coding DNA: TGTGCCAGCAGTGACGAGGGGGTCGGTGGCTACACCTTC.

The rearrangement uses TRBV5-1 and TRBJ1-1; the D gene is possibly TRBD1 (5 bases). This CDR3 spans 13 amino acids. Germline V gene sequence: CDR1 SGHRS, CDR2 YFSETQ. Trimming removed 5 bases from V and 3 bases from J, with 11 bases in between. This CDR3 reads CASRIRGDTEAFF. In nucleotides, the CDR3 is TGCGCCAGCAGGATTCGGGGGGACACTGAAGCTTTCTTT.

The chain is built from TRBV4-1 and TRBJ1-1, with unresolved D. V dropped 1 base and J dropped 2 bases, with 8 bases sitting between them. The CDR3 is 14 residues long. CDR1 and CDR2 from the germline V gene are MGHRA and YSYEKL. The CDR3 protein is CASSQGHQNTEAFF. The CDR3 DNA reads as TGCGCCAGCAGCCAAGGACACCAAAACACTGAAGCTTTCTTT.

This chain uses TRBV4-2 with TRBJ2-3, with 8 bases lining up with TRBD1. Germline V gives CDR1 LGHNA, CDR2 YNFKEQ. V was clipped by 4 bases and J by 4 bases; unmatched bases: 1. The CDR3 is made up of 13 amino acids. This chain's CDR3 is CASSRQGSDTQYF. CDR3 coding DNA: TGTGCCAGCAGCCGACAGGGGTCAGATACGCAGTATTTT.

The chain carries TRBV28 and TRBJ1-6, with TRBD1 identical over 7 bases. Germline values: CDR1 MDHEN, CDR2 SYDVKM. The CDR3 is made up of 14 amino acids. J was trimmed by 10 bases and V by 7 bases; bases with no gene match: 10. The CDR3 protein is CASKKSRGVSPLHF. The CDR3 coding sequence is TGTGCCAGCAAAAAATCCAGGGGGGTCTCACCCCTCCACTTT.

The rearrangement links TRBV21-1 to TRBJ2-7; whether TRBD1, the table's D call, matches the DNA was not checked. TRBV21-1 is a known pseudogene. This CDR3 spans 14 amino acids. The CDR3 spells CASSKGGLATEQYF. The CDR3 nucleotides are TGTGCCAGCAGCAAAGGGGGGCTGGCCACCGAGCAGTACTTC.

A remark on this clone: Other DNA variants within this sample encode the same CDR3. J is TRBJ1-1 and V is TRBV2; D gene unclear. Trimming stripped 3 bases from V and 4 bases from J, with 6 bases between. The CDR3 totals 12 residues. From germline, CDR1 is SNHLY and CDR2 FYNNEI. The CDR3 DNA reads TGTGCCAGCAGTGAGGGCCGCACTGAAGCTTTCTTT. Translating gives CASSEGRTEAFF.

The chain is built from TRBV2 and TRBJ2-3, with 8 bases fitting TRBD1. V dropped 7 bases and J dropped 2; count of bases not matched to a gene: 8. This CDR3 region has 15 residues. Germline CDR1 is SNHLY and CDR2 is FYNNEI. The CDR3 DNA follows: TGTGCCAGCAACCCGGACAGGGTACTCACAGATACGCAGTATTTT. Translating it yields CASNPDRVLTDTQYF.

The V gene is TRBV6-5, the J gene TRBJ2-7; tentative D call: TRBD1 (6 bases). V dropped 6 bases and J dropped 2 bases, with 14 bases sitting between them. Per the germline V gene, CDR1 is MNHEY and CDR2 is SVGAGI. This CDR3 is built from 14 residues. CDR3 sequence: CASSRGQGPYEQYF. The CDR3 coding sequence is TGTGCCAGCAGCCGAGGGCAGGGGCCCTACGAGCAGTACTTC.

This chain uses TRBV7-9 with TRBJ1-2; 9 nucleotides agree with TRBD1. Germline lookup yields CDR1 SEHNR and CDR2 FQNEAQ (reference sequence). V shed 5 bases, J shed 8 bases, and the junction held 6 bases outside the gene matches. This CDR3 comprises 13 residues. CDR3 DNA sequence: TGTGCCAGCAGCCGCCGGGACAGGGAAGGCTACACCTTC. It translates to CASSRRDREGYTF.

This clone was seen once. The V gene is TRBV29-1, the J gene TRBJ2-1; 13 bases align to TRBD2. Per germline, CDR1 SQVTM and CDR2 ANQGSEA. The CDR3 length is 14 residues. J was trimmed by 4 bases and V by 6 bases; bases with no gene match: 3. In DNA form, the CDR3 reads TGCAGCGTAGTACTAGCGGGAGGGTACAATGAGCAGTTCTTC. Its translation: CSVVLAGGYNEQFF.